The TCR beta chain under discussion was sequenced for a study of cytomegalovirus exposure and HLA in healthy donors. Whole-study context: Inside one of the first data releases sat about 85 million unique TCRs taken from HLA-typed donors.

CDR1 SNHLY and CDR2 FYNNEI come from the germline V gene. The CDR3 runs to 13 residues. Trimming left V 6 bases short and J 5 bases short, with 13 bases between. The PCR made use of 60 Vbeta and 13 Jbeta primers. Sequencing was performed with immunoSEQ multiplex PCR; in TCRdb, only in-frame clones are kept and a portion is missing. Of roughly 190,000 clones detected, around 81% appear once; the ten largest clones hold 2% to 2.5%. Study observations and caveats: Sequencing had likely introduced a cluster of highly shared sequence variants as an artifact.

This clone occurred a few times. Antigen specificity is unknown. The TCR originated in a woman aged 30 to 39 in good health and CMV-seropositive. Sequenced sample: PBMCs. The rearrangement joins TRBV2 to TRBJ2-5; tentative D call: TRBD2 (6 bases). Here the CDR3 reads CASRFRAGETQYF. The CDR3 DNA sequence: TGTGCCAGCAGGTTCAGGGCGGGGGAGACCCAGTACTTC.